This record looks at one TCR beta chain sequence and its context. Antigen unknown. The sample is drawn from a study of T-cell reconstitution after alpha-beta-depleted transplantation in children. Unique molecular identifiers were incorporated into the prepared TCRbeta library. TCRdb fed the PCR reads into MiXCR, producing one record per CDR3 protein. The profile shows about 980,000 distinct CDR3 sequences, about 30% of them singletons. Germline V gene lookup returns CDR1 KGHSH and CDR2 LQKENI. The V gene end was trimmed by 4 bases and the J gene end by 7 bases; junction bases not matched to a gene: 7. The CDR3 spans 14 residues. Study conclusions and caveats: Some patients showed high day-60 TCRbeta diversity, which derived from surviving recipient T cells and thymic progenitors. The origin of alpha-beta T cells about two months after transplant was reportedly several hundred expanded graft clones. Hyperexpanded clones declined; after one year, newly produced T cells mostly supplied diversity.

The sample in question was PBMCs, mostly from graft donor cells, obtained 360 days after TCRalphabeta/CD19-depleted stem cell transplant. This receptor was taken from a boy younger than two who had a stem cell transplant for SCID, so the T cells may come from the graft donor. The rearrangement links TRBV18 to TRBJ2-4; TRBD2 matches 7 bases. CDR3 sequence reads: CASSRGLDRNIQYF. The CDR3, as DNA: TGTGCCAGCTCACGTGGACTAGACCGTAACATTCAGTACTTC.